These 19 T cell receptor beta chains originate from one sample sequenced in a study of spatial heterogeneity in lung cancer. Study outcomes and limitations: Tracking of tumor mutation counts was seen in expanded intratumoral alpha and beta TCR counts.

Antigens of these TCRs are unknown. This sample's time point: sample taken at primary tumor resection. TCRdb independently ran MiXCR on the 5' RACE reads; one entry per CDR3 protein. The sample lists about 30,000 distinct CDR3 sequences, under 8.5% occurring once. Material: lung tumor tissue, obtained at surgery. These receptors originate from a male donor with early-stage non-small cell lung cancer.

Ten or more counts support this clonotype. The rearrangement links TRBV25-1 to TRBJ1-1; 9 bases agree with TRBD1. V lost 6 bases, J lost 5 bases, and 7 bases stayed unmatched. This CDR3 comprises 14 residues. CDR1 and CDR2 (germline): MGHDK, SYGVNS. For the CDR3, the DNA is TGTGCCAGCAGATCCACAGGGGGCTGGACTGAAGCTTTCTTT. Translating gives CASRSTGGWTEAFF.

This clonotype was seen ten or more times. V and J are TRBV7-6 and TRBJ1-5; tentative D call: TRBD1 (5 bases). Trimming stripped 5 bases from V and 4 bases from J, with 9 bases between. The germline gives CDR1 SGHVS, CDR2 FNYEAQ. CDR3 length: 13 residues. The CDR3 bases are TGTGCCAGCAGCCCACAGGAGAATCAGCCCCAGCATTTT. Amino acid sequence: CASSPQENQPQHF.

This clonotype occurred a few times. The rearrangement links TRBV11-2 to TRBJ2-2; 8 nucleotides align to TRBD1. With V trimmed by 5 bases and J by 6 bases, 8 bases remained unmatched. CDR3 length equals 15 residues. CDR1 is SGHAT, CDR2 FQNNGV, per germline. The CDR3 is CASSLGQGTPGELFF. In DNA, the CDR3 is TGTGCCAGCAGCCTCGGACAGGGTACTCCCGGGGAGCTGTTTTTT. Drawing the rest from reference TRBV11-2 and TRBJ2-2, the complete variable domain is EAGVAQSPRYKIIEKRQSVAFWCNPISGHATLYWYQQILGQGPKLLIQFQNNGVVDDSQLPKDRFSAERLKGVDSTLKIQPAKLEDSAVYLCASSLGQGTPGELFFGEGSRLTVL.

The rearrangement joins TRBV5-6 to TRBJ2-6; possibly TRBD2 for D (5 bases). The germline CDR1 and CDR2 sequences are SGHDT and YYEEEE. Trimming cost V 3 bases and J 1 base, with 5 bases left between them. CDR3 length: 14 residues. CDR3: CASSSGSGANVLTF. CDR3 nucleotide sequence: TGTGCCAGCAGCTCGGGGTCTGGGGCCAACGTCCTGACTTTC. The whole variable domain, filled in from reference TRBV5-6 and TRBJ2-6, reads DAGVTQSPTHLIKTRGQQVTLRCSPKSGHDTVSWYQQALGQGPQFIFQYYEEEERQRGNFPDRFSGHQFPNYSSELNVNALLLGDSALYLCASSSGSGANVLTFGAGSRLTVL.

This clonotype was detected many times. The rearrangement joins TRBV5-1 to TRBJ2-3; D perhaps matches TRBD2 (5 bases). The CDR3 is 16 amino acids. Germline CDR1 is SGHRS and CDR2 is YFSETQ. Trimming took off 5 bases at V and 2 bases at J, with 18 bases between the two ends. This CDR3 reads CASSPTVPGITDTQYF. As DNA, the CDR3 is TGCGCCAGCAGTCCTACTGTGCCCGGGATCACAGATACGCAGTATTTT.

This clonotype has at least ten counts. The chain couples TRBV5-6 to TRBJ2-1, with D uncertain. The CDR3 extends over 17 amino acids. V was cut by 0 bases and J by 0 bases, with 13 bases left in between. Germline V CDR1 and CDR2: SGHDT, YYEEEE. For the CDR3, the DNA is TGTGCCAGCAGCTTGGCCGGCGGTGCGAGCTCCTACAATGAGCAGTTCTTC. Its translation: CASSLAGGASSYNEQFF.

This chain uses TRBV2 with TRBJ2-5; tentative D call: TRBD2 (6 bases). V was shortened by 8 bases and J by 3 bases, with 19 bases between the two germline ends. Germline V gives CDR1 SNHLY, CDR2 FYNNEI. This CDR3 comprises 15 residues. CDR3: CASLPIAGPKETQYF. The CDR3 DNA follows: TGTGCCAGCTTGCCGATTGCGGGACCCAAAGAGACCCAGTACTTC.

The chain carries TRBV5-1 and TRBJ1-1; D not certain. V lost 0 bases, J lost 1 base, and 7 bases lay in between. Germline CDR1 reads SGHRS; CDR2 reads YFSETQ. The CDR3 contains 14 residues. Here the CDR3 DNA reads TGCGCCAGCAGCTTGGAGTCTGCGAACACTGAAGCTTTCTTT. It yields the protein CASSLESANTEAFF. Full variable domain (rest looked up from reference TRBV5-1 and TRBJ1-1): KAGVTQTPRYLIKTRGQQVTLSCSPISGHRSVSWYQQTPGQGLQFLFEYFSETQRNKGNFPGRFSGRQFSNSRSEMNVSTLELGDSALYLCASSLESANTEAFFGQGTRLTVV.

Ten or more counts support this clonotype. The chain links TRBV6-2 or TRBV6-3 to TRBJ1-5; 10 positions match TRBD1. CDR1 and CDR2 from the germline V gene are MNHEY and SVGEGT. CDR3 length equals 15 residues. Trimming cost V 0 bases and J 4 bases; bases outside gene matches: 0. The CDR3 DNA reads as TGTGCCAGCAGTTACTCGGGACAGGGGAATCAGCCCCAGCATTTT. Its protein product is CASSYSGQGNQPQHF.

This clonotype appeared many times. The CDR3 DNA is TGTGCCAGCAGCCCCCCAGGGGGGGTGGGGGAGCAGTTCTTC. This encodes CASSPPGGVGEQFF. The chain joins TRBV7-2 to TRBJ2-1; D possibly matches TRBD1 or TRBD2 (7 bases each). With 5 bases removed from V and 10 bases from J, the gap between germline ends came to 18 bases. Germline V lookup: CDR1 SGHTA, CDR2 FQGNSA. The CDR3 runs to 14 residues.

The sample holds many counts of this clonotype. The V call is TRBV2, the J call TRBJ2-1; TRBD2 aligns across 10 bases. The germline gives CDR1 SNHLY, CDR2 FYNNEI. The junction had 11 bases not matched to a gene; V was cut back by 6 bases and J by 9 bases. This CDR3 has 15 amino acids. Here the CDR3 DNA reads TGTGCCAGCAGACCCATCAGCGGGGGGGCTGGTGAGCAGTTCTTC. Translating gives CASRPISGGAGEQFF.

This clonotype was seen many times. The chain couples TRBV3-1 to TRBJ2-7; D is unclear. V was trimmed by 3 bases and J by 9 bases, leaving 0 bases between them. CDR3 length: 8 amino acids. Germline V CDR1 and CDR2: LGHDT, YNNKEL (reference sequence). The CDR3 here is CASSQQYF. The CDR3 DNA reads TGTGCCAGCAGCCAGCAGTACTTC.

This clonotype appeared many times. This chain uses TRBV6-2 or TRBV6-3 with TRBJ2-2; D is undetermined. Between the trimmed V and J ends, which lost 5 bases and 7 bases, there was a span of 14 bases. The CDR3 sequence is 14 residues long. Per germline, CDR1 MNHEY and CDR2 SVGEGT. CDR3 nucleotides: TGTGCCAGCAGTAAAGAGACGGCGGACGGGGAGCTGTTTTTT. As protein: CASSKETADGELFF.

There are many counts of this clonotype. Because the CDR3's place on the DNA is in doubt, the DNA is left out and the CDR3 is given as listed by TCRdb. The chain combines TRBV21-1 with TRBJ1-3; the table names TRBD1, a call not compared with the DNA. TRBV21-1 is assigned pseudogene status. The CDR3 has 18 residues if both end residues are counted. Here the CDR3 reads CASSTRQYSCIPGNTIYF.

This chain joins TRBV27 and TRBJ2-3, with no clear D. CDR3 size: 13 residues. The V and J ends lost 2 bases and 3 bases respectively, with 6 bases between them. The germline V gene has CDR1 MNHEY and CDR2 SMNVEV (reference sequence). The CDR3 coding sequence is TGTGCCAGCAGTTTAGTATGGACAGATACGCAGTATTTT. It specifies CASSLVWTDTQYF.

In its sample, this clonotype was seen many times. The rearrangement links TRBV29-1 to TRBJ1-5; tentatively, D is TRBD1 (6 bases). V shed 1 base and J shed 7 bases, with 20 bases lying between them. CDR1 SQVTM and CDR2 ANQGSEA come from the germline V gene. The CDR3 contains 16 residues. The CDR3 reads CSVEARSSYREQPQHF. CDR3 bases: TGCAGCGTTGAAGCGCGATCTTCTTACAGGGAACAGCCCCAGCATTTT.

The sample holds many counts of this clonotype. This sequence joins TRBV29-1 and TRBJ1-1; 8 nucleotides align to TRBD1. CDR1 and CDR2 (germline): SQVTM, ANQGSEA. V gave up 5 bases and J gave up 6 bases; unmatched junction bases: 5. The CDR3 runs 12 residues. The CDR3 DNA sequence: TGCAGCGTTCAACAGGGGGTAGCTGAAGCTTTCTTT. Translating it yields CSVQQGVAEAFF.

This clonotype was seen ten or more times. The rearrangement uses TRBV5-1 and TRBJ2-7; D remains unclear. This CDR3 has 14 amino acids. Trimming removed 1 base from V and 0 bases from J, with 8 bases in between. Germline lookup yields CDR1 SGHRS and CDR2 YFSETQ. CDR3 nucleotides: TGCGCCAGCAGCTTGATGACGAGCTCCTACGAGCAGTACTTC. The encoded protein is CASSLMTSSYEQYF.

This clonotype was observed a handful of times. The chain carries TRBV20-1 and TRBJ1-1, with 9 nucleotides matching TRBD1. From germline, CDR1 is DFQATT and CDR2 SNEGSKA (reference sequence). This CDR3 spans 13 amino acids. Unmatched junction bases numbered 6, after V lost 3 bases and J lost 7 bases. The DNA of the CDR3 is TGCAGTGCTAGGAGGGGGACAGGGATTGAAGCTTTCTTT. This gives the protein CSARRGTGIEAFF.